A selection of T cell receptor beta chains follows, all from one sample in a study of blood T cell repertoires in COVID-19. The data were produced by immunoSEQ multiplex PCR, yet TCRdb's version contains in-frame clones alone and is incomplete. Here the sample spans around 190,000 clones, more than 85% being singletons. Sequencing used PBMCs or T cells enriched from blood (not recorded which). These receptors all come from a woman aged 40 to 50 in a cohort exposed to, infected with or recovered from COVID-19 (not recorded which). Each CDR3 is given with its conserved first and last residue. Each record gives: CDR3 protein, CDR3 DNA, V gene, D gene, J gene, CDR3 length, clone size. D genes are given only for firm matches. Only part of the rows carry a size: once, few, many, or a class if the clone is expanded.

CDR3aa: CATSRDLRPSLGPSYNEQFF
CDR3nt: TGTGCCACCAGCAGAGATTTGAGGCCTAGCTTGGGTCCTTCCTACAATGAGCAGTTCTTC
v_gene: TRBV15
d_gene: .
j_gene: TRBJ2-1
len: 20
abundance: .

CDR3aa: CASSSAGGSYEQYF
CDR3nt: TGTGCCAGCAGTTCAGCAGGGGGGTCCTACGAGCAGTACTTC
v_gene: TRBV7-6
d_gene: .
j_gene: TRBJ2-7
len: 14
abundance: few

CDR3aa: CASRYAGTVTEKLFF
CDR3nt: TGTGCCAGCAGATACGCCGGGACAGTAACCGAAAAACTGTTTTTT
v_gene: TRBV6-2/TRBV6-3
d_gene: TRBD1
j_gene: TRBJ1-4
len: 15
abundance: .

CDR3aa: CASSLARDRPDYGYTF
CDR3nt: TGTGCCAGCAGCTTAGCTAGGGACAGACCAGACTATGGCTACACCTTC
v_gene: TRBV7-9
d_gene: TRBD1
j_gene: TRBJ1-2
len: 16
abundance: .

CDR3aa: CASSYRGNTEAFF
CDR3nt: TGTGCCAGCAGCTATAGAGGGAACACTGAAGCTTTCTTT
v_gene: TRBV13
d_gene: .
j_gene: TRBJ1-1
len: 13
abundance: .

CDR3aa: CASRGSGTGRLGNTEAFF
CDR3nt: TGTGCCAGCAGGGGGTCCGGGACAGGCCGATTGGGGAACACTGAAGCTTTCTTT
v_gene: TRBV2
d_gene: TRBD1
j_gene: TRBJ1-1
len: 18
abundance: .

CDR3aa: CASRQGLNTEAFF
CDR3nt: TGTGCCAGCAGACAGGGACTGAACACTGAAGCTTTCTTT
v_gene: TRBV6-5
d_gene: .
j_gene: TRBJ1-1
len: 13
abundance: .

CDR3aa: CASEGQGGSGETQYF
CDR3nt: TGTGCCAGTGAGGGGCAGGGGGGTTCGGGAGAGACCCAGTACTTC
v_gene: TRBV6-5
d_gene: .
j_gene: TRBJ2-5
len: 15
abundance: .

CDR3aa: CASSQGTPYEQYF
CDR3nt: TGTGCCAGCAGTCAAGGGACACCCTACGAGCAGTACTTC
v_gene: TRBV28
d_gene: .
j_gene: TRBJ2-7
len: 13
abundance: .

CDR3aa: CASSLDGTGYLNTEAFF
CDR3nt: TGTGCCAGCAGCTTGGACGGGACAGGGTATTTGAACACTGAAGCTTTCTTT
v_gene: TRBV5-6
d_gene: TRBD1
j_gene: TRBJ1-1
len: 17
abundance: .

CDR3aa: CASSEIQGANEKLFF
CDR3nt: TGTGCCAGCAGTGAAATACAGGGAGCTAATGAAAAACTGTTTTTT
v_gene: TRBV6-1
d_gene: .
j_gene: TRBJ1-4
len: 15
abundance: .

CDR3aa: CAALGGFTEAFF
CDR3nt: TGTGCCGCCCTGGGAGGTTTTACTGAAGCTTTCTTT
v_gene: TRBV28
d_gene: .
j_gene: TRBJ1-1
len: 12
abundance: .

CDR3aa: CASSLSDTGTGELFF
CDR3nt: TGTGCCAGCAGCCTAAGCGATACAGGGACCGGGGAGCTGTTTTTT
v_gene: TRBV6-5
d_gene: .
j_gene: TRBJ2-2
len: 15
abundance: .

CDR3aa: CASSPHPGLGGSYEQYF
CDR3nt: TGTGCCAGCAGCCCGCACCCGGGACTAGGGGGCTCCTACGAGCAGTACTTC
v_gene: TRBV4-2
d_gene: TRBD2
j_gene: TRBJ2-7
len: 17
abundance: few

CDR3aa: CASSSPTFPAGHEQYF
CDR3nt: TGTGCCAGCAGCTCCCCGACTTTCCCCGCCGGCCACGAGCAGTACTTC
v_gene: TRBV27
d_gene: .
j_gene: TRBJ2-7
len: 16
abundance: .

CDR3aa: CASSLASSYEQYF
CDR3nt: TGTGCCAGCAGTCTAGCGAGCTCCTACGAGCAGTACTTC
v_gene: TRBV27
d_gene: .
j_gene: TRBJ2-7
len: 13
abundance: .

CDR3aa: CASSAGAYYGYTF
CDR3nt: TGTGCCAGTAGTGCAGGGGCCTACTATGGCTACACCTTC
v_gene: TRBV19
d_gene: .
j_gene: TRBJ1-2
len: 13
abundance: .

CDR3aa: CASSLFAARERGELFF
CDR3nt: TGTGCCAGCAGCTTGTTTGCGGCGCGGGAGAGGGGGGAGCTGTTTTTT
v_gene: TRBV5-4
d_gene: TRBD2
j_gene: TRBJ2-2
len: 16
abundance: .

CDR3aa: CASSLRGGRSGELFF
CDR3nt: TGTGCCAGCAGTTTGCGGGGGGGCCGTAGCGGGGAGCTGTTTTTT
v_gene: TRBV28
d_gene: TRBD2
j_gene: TRBJ2-2
len: 15
abundance: .

CDR3aa: CSVESGTDFYEQYF
CDR3nt: TGCAGCGTTGAAAGTGGGACAGATTTCTACGAGCAGTACTTC
v_gene: TRBV29-1
d_gene: TRBD1
j_gene: TRBJ2-7
len: 14
abundance: .

CDR3aa: CAWSVYTLNTEAFF
CDR3nt: TGTGCCTGGAGTGTATACACCCTGAACACTGAAGCTTTCTTT
v_gene: TRBV30
d_gene: .
j_gene: TRBJ1-1
len: 14
abundance: .

CDR3aa: CASSPRTVSYEQYF
CDR3nt: TGTGCCAGCAGTCCCCGGACAGTTTCCTACGAGCAGTACTTC
v_gene: TRBV27
d_gene: .
j_gene: TRBJ2-7
len: 14
abundance: once

CDR3aa: CSVDTGYGYTF
CDR3nt: TGCAGCGTTGACACAGGGTATGGCTACACCTTC
v_gene: TRBV29-1
d_gene: .
j_gene: TRBJ1-2
len: 11
abundance: .

CDR3aa: CASSDTSGSGTGELFF
CDR3nt: TGTGCCAGCAGCGACACTAGCGGGAGTGGCACCGGGGAGCTGTTTTTT
v_gene: TRBV7-6
d_gene: TRBD2
j_gene: TRBJ2-2
len: 16
abundance: .

CDR3aa: CASRMRGQGGSGANVLTF
CDR3nt: TGTGCCAGCCGGATGAGAGGACAGGGGGGCTCTGGGGCCAACGTCCTGACTTTC
v_gene: TRBV5-4
d_gene: TRBD1
j_gene: TRBJ2-6
len: 18
abundance: .

CDR3aa: CASSPGTFNYNEQFF
CDR3nt: TGTGCCAGCAGCCCGGGGACTTTCAACTACAATGAGCAGTTCTTC
v_gene: TRBV7-2
d_gene: .
j_gene: TRBJ2-1
len: 15
abundance: .

CDR3aa: CASSVASPPLQGIGTEAFF
CDR3nt: TGTGCCAGCAGCGTGGCATCACCACCCTTACAGGGGATAGGAACTGAAGCTTTCTTT
v_gene: TRBV9
d_gene: TRBD1
j_gene: TRBJ1-1
len: 19
abundance: .

CDR3aa: CASSLGARPHYGYTF
CDR3nt: TGTGCCAGCAGCTTAGGGGCCAGGCCCCACTATGGCTACACCTTC
v_gene: TRBV7-2
d_gene: .
j_gene: TRBJ1-2
len: 15
abundance: .

CDR3aa: CASRRTSPPGGDEQFF
CDR3nt: TGTGCCAGCAGGAGGACTAGCCCGCCGGGTGGGGATGAGCAGTTCTTC
v_gene: TRBV7-8
d_gene: TRBD2
j_gene: TRBJ2-1
len: 16
abundance: .

CDR3aa: CASSSDPGLAGTDTQYF
CDR3nt: TGCGCCAGCAGCTCGGACCCGGGACTAGCGGGAACAGATACGCAGTATTTT
v_gene: TRBV5-1
d_gene: TRBD2
j_gene: TRBJ2-3
len: 17
abundance: .

CDR3aa: CASSRGQGHTEAFF
CDR3nt: TGTGCCAGCAGCAGGGGACAGGGCCACACTGAAGCTTTCTTT
v_gene: TRBV5-8
d_gene: TRBD1
j_gene: TRBJ1-1
len: 14
abundance: once

CDR3aa: CAWSAVNTEAFF
CDR3nt: TGTGCCTGGAGTGCAGTGAACACTGAAGCTTTCTTT
v_gene: TRBV30
d_gene: .
j_gene: TRBJ1-1
len: 12
abundance: .

CDR3aa: CASSLSADTQYF
CDR3nt: TGCGCCAGCAGCTTGAGCGCAGATACGCAGTATTTT
v_gene: TRBV5-1
d_gene: .
j_gene: TRBJ2-3
len: 12
abundance: few

CDR3aa: CASSFGTGGGEQYF
CDR3nt: TGTGCCAGCAGTTTTGGAACAGGGGGCGGCGAGCAGTACTTC
v_gene: TRBV27
d_gene: TRBD1
j_gene: TRBJ2-7
len: 14
abundance: .

CDR3aa: CASSSQGYTGNTIYF
CDR3nt: TGTGCCAGTAGTTCACAGGGGTATACTGGAAACACCATATATTTT
v_gene: TRBV19
d_gene: TRBD1
j_gene: TRBJ1-3
len: 15
abundance: .

CDR3aa: CASSLSLGGVGYTF
CDR3nt: TGTGCCAGCAGTTTATCCCTGGGAGGGGTCGGCTACACCTTC
v_gene: TRBV27
d_gene: .
j_gene: TRBJ1-2
len: 14
abundance: .

CDR3aa: CASSLGRVGNQPQHF
CDR3nt: TGTGCCAGCAGCTTGGGGAGGGTCGGCAATCAGCCCCAGCATTTT
v_gene: TRBV5-6
d_gene: .
j_gene: TRBJ1-5
len: 15
abundance: .

CDR3aa: CASSLAAGEGYEQYF
CDR3nt: TGTGCCAGCAGCTTAGCGGCAGGGGAAGGGTACGAGCAGTACTTC
v_gene: TRBV13
d_gene: .
j_gene: TRBJ2-7
len: 15
abundance: .

CDR3aa: CASSYRQGYEQFF
CDR3nt: TGTGCCAGCAGTTACCGACAGGGTTATGAGCAGTTCTTC
v_gene: TRBV27
d_gene: TRBD1
j_gene: TRBJ2-1
len: 13
abundance: .

CDR3aa: CASSSRTQYGYTF
CDR3nt: TGTGCCAGCAGTTCACGGACACAATATGGCTACACCTTC
v_gene: TRBV13
d_gene: .
j_gene: TRBJ1-2
len: 13
abundance: .

CDR3aa: CASSPGPTGGRNTIYF
CDR3nt: TGCGCCAGCAGCCCCGGCCCGACAGGGGGAAGAAACACCATATATTTT
v_gene: TRBV5-1
d_gene: TRBD1
j_gene: TRBJ1-3
len: 16
abundance: .

CDR3aa: CASSLGDPGQRRNTIYF
CDR3nt: TGCGCCAGCAGCTTAGGGGATCCGGGACAGAGAAGAAACACCATATATTTT
v_gene: TRBV5-1
d_gene: TRBD1
j_gene: TRBJ1-3
len: 17
abundance: .

CDR3aa: CASTETGGYSNQPQHF
CDR3nt: TGTGCCAGTACCGAGACAGGGGGCTATAGCAATCAGCCCCAGCATTTT
v_gene: TRBV19
d_gene: TRBD1
j_gene: TRBJ1-5
len: 16
abundance: .

CDR3aa: CASSSSGRYEQYF
CDR3nt: TGTGCCAGCAGTTCTTCAGGGAGGTACGAGCAGTACTTC
v_gene: TRBV6-5
d_gene: .
j_gene: TRBJ2-7
len: 13
abundance: .

CDR3aa: CASSLDRTTGELFF
CDR3nt: TGTGCCAGCAGCTTAGACAGGACCACCGGGGAGCTGTTTTTT
v_gene: TRBV7-8
d_gene: .
j_gene: TRBJ2-2
len: 14
abundance: .

CDR3aa: CASSLGQRASGRDNEQFF
CDR3nt: TGTGCCAGCAGCTTAGGCCAAAGGGCTAGCGGGCGAGACAATGAGCAGTTCTTC
v_gene: TRBV7-8
d_gene: TRBD2
j_gene: TRBJ2-1
len: 18
abundance: .

CDR3aa: CASSHPRTGGGEKLFF
CDR3nt: TGTGCCAGCTCACACCCGAGGACAGGGGGCGGTGAAAAACTGTTTTTT
v_gene: TRBV18
d_gene: TRBD1
j_gene: TRBJ1-4
len: 16
abundance: few

CDR3aa: CASSLDRGLTYEQYF
CDR3nt: TGTGCCAGCAGCCTCGACAGGGGCCTCACCTACGAGCAGTACTTC
v_gene: TRBV7-2
d_gene: TRBD1
j_gene: TRBJ2-7
len: 15
abundance: .

CDR3aa: CASSQSLPENEKLFF
CDR3nt: TGTGCCAGCAGCCAATCTCTCCCAGAAAATGAAAAACTGTTTTTT
v_gene: TRBV16
d_gene: .
j_gene: TRBJ1-4
len: 15
abundance: .

CDR3aa: CASSQVWGQALSGANVLTF
CDR3nt: TGCGCCAGCAGCCAAGTTTGGGGGCAGGCCCTCTCTGGGGCCAACGTCCTGACTTTC
v_gene: TRBV4-1
d_gene: .
j_gene: TRBJ2-6
len: 19
abundance: .

CDR3aa: CASSIGRDNEKLFF
CDR3nt: TGTGCCAGTAGTATCGGCAGGGATAATGAAAAACTGTTTTTT
v_gene: TRBV19
d_gene: .
j_gene: TRBJ1-4
len: 14
abundance: .